Reported below is one TCR beta chain. Libraries were prepared by immunoSEQ multiplex PCR; TCRdb keeps only in-frame clonotypes and omits some of them. The repertoire holds some 760,000 clones, with approximately 85% as singletons. The sample comes from a study of shared T cell receptors in the human thymus. Germline CDR1 MNHEY, CDR2 SVGAGI. The CDR3 is made up of 11 amino acids. The V gene lost 7 bases and the J gene lost 6 bases, with 9 bases spanning the gap. The same sample was also used in a study of human thymus T cells. That work states: Related work showed strongly overlapping thymic repertoires across unrelated individuals.

The source is a girl under two years old with a congenital heart defect. The sequenced sample consisted of thymocytes. J is TRBJ1-2 and V is TRBV6-5; the D gene is possibly TRBD1 (6 bases). Here the CDR3 DNA reads TGTGCCAGCATCGGACAGAATGGCTACACCTTC. Protein sequence: CASIGQNGYTF.